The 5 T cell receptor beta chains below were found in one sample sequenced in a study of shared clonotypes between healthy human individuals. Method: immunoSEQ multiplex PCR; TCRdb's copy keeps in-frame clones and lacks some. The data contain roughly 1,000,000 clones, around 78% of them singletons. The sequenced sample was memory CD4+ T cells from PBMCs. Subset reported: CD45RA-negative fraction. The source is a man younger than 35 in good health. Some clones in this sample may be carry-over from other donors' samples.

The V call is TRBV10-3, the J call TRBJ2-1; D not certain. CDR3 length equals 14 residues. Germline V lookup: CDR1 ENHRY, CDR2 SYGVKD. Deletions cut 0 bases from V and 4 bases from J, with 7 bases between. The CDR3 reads CAISESTFYNEQFF. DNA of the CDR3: TGTGCCATCAGTGAGTCGACCTTTTACAATGAGCAGTTCTTC.

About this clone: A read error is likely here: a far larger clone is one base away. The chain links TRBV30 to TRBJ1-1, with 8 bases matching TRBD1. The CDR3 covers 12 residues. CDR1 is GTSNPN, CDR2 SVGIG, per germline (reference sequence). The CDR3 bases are TGTGCCTGGAGTGACCAAATGACAGGGGCTTCCTTT. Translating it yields CAWSDQMTGASF.

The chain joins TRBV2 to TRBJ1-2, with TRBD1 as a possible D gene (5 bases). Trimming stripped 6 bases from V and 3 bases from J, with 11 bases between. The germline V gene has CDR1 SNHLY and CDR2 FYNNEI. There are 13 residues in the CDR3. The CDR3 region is CASSPGTDYGYTF. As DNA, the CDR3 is TGTGCCAGCAGCCCCGGGACGGACTATGGCTACACCTTC.

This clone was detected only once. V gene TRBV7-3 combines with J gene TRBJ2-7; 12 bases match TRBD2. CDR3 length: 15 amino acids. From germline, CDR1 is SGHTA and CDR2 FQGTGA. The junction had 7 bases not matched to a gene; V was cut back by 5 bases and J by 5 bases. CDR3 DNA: TGTGCCAGCAGCATCCTAGCGGGAGGGCCAAACGAGCAGTACTTC. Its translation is CASSILAGGPNEQYF.

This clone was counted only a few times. The chain's CDR3 is CASTARGMNTEAFF. DNA for the CDR3: TGTGCCAGCACCGCCAGGGGCATGAACACTGAAGCTTTCTTT. This chain uses TRBV6-1 with TRBJ1-1; D might be TRBD1 (6 bases). Looked up from germline, CDR1 is MNHNS and CDR2 is SASEGT. This CDR3 has 14 residues. V was shortened by 7 bases and J by 0 bases, with 12 bases between the two germline ends.